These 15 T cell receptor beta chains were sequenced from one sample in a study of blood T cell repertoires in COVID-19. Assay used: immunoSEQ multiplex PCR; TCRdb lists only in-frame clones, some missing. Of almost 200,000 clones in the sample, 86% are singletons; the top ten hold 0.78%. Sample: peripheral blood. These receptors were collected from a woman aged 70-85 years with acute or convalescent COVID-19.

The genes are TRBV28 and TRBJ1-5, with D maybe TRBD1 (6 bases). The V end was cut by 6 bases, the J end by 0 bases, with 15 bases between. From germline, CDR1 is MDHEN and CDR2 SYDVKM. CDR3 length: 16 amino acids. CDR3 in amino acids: CASRTGGTPSNQPQHF. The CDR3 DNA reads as TGTGCCAGCAGGACGGGGGGCACCCCTAGCAATCAGCCCCAGCATTTT.

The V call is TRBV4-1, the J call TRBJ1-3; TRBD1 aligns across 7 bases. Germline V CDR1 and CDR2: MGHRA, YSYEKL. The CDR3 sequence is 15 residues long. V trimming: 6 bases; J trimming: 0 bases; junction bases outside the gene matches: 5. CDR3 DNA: TGCGCCAGCAGTTTGGACAGGTTCTCTGGAAACACCATATATTTT. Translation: CASSLDRFSGNTIYF.

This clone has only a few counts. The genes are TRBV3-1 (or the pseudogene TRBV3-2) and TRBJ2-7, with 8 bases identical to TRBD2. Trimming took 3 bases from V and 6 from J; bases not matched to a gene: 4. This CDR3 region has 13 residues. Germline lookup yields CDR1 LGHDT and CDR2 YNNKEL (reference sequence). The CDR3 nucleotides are TGTGCCAGCAGCCAGACGGCGGGGGGCGAGCAGTACTTC. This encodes CASSQTAGGEQYF.

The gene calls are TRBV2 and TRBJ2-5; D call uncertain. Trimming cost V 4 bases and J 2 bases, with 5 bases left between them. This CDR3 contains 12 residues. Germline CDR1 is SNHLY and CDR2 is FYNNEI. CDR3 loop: CASSVRQETQYF. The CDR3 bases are TGTGCCAGCAGTGTCAGACAAGAGACCCAGTACTTC.

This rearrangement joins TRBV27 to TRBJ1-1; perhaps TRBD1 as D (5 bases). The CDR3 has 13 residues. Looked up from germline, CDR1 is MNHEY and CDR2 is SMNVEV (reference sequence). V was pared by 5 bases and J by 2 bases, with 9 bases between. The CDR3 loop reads CASSLQGNTEAFF. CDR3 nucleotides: TGTGCCAGCAGTCTCCAGGGAAACACTGAAGCTTTCTTT.

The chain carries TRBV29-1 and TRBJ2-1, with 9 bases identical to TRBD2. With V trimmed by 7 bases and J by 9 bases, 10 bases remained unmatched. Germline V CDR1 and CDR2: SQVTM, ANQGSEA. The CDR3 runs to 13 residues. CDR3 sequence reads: CSASAGTSFEQFF. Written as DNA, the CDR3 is TGCAGCGCCTCAGCCGGGACTAGCTTTGAGCAGTTCTTC.

The DNA for the CDR3 is TGTGCCAGCAGCGCAGACAGGGGGTGGACTGAAAAACTGTTTTTT. It codes for CASSADRGWTEKLFF. The chain uses TRBV5-4 and TRBJ1-4, with 9 nucleotides matching TRBD1. This CDR3 comprises 15 residues. Looked up from germline, CDR1 is SGHNT and CDR2 is YYREEE (reference sequence). The ends lost 4 bases at V and 7 bases at J; junction bases unmatched: 8.

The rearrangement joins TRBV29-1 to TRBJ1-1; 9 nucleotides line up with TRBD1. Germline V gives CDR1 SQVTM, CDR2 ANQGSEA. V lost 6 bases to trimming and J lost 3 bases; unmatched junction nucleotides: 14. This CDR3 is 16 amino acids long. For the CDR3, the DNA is TGCAGCGTGAGGAAAAACAGGGGGCAATCGGACACTGAAGCTTTCTTT. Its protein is CSVRKNRGQSDTEAFF. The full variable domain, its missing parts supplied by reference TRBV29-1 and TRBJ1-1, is SAVISQKPSRDICQRGTSLTIQCQVDSQVTMMFWYRQQPGQSLTLIATANQGSEATYESGFVIDKFPISRPNLTFSTLTVSNMSPEDSSIYLCSVRKNRGQSDTEAFFGQGTRLTVV.

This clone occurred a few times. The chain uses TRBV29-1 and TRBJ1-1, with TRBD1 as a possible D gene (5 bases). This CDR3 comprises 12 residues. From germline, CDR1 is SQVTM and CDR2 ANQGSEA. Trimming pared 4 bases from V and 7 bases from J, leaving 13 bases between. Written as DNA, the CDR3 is TGCAGCGTTGGCCAGGGAAGGGATGAAGCTTTCTTT. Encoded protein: CSVGQGRDEAFF.

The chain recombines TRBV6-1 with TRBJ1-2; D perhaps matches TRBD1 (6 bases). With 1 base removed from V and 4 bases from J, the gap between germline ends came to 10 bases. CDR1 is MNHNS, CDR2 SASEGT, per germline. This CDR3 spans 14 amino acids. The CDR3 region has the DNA TGTGCCAGCAGTGAAGGGGGGGGGCTCTATGGCTACACCTTC. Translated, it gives CASSEGGGLYGYTF.

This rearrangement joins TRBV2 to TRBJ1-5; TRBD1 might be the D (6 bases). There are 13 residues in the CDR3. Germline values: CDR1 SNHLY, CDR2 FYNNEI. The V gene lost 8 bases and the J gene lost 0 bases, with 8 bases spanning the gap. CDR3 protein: CASWTDSNQPQHF. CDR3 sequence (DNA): TGTGCCAGCTGGACAGATAGCAATCAGCCCCAGCATTTT.

The CDR3, as DNA: TGTGCCAGCAGCTTTCTGGGACAGTCCTACGAGCAGTACTTC. It yields the protein CASSFLGQSYEQYF. The chain employs TRBV5-6 and TRBJ2-7, with TRBD1 matching over 7 bases. Trimming took 2 bases from V and 1 from J; bases not matched to a gene: 3. Germline CDR1 is SGHDT and CDR2 is YYEEEE. The CDR3 is made up of 14 amino acids.

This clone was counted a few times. CDR3 in amino acids: CASRLPKPGLAYPTYEQYF. The CDR3 DNA is TGTGCAAGTCGCTTACCGAAACCGGGACTCGCATACCCTACCTACGAGCAGTACTTC. V is TRBV12-2 and J is TRBJ2-7; the table gives TRBD2 as D, unverified against the DNA. TRBV12-2 is a documented pseudogene. This CDR3 is built from 19 residues.

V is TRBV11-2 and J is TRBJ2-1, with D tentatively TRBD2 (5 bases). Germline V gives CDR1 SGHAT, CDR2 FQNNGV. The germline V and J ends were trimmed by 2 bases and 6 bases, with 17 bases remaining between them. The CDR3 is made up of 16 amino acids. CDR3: CASSLLTRTNINEQFF. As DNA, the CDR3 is TGTGCCAGCAGCTTACTTACTAGAACGAATATCAATGAGCAGTTCTTC.

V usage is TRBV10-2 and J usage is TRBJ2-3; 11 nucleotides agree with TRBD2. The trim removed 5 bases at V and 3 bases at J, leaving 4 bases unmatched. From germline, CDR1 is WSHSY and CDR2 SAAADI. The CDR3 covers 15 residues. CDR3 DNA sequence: TGCGCCAGCAGTTTACTAGCGGGAGTTACAGATACGCAGTATTTT. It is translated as CASSLLAGVTDTQYF.